This T cell receptor (beta chain) emerged from a study of cytomegalovirus exposure and HLA in healthy donors. As concerns this clone: Antigen: not known.

The PCR ran on 60 Vbeta and 13 Jbeta primers. Profiled with immunoSEQ multiplex PCR; TCRdb holds only in-frame clones, not every one. This sample yields under 200,000 clones, of which around three quarters are seen a single time; 2.2% belongs to the top ten. Overall study results and limits: When analyzed later, the rates of TCR association showed variation by HLA locus, with DRB1 the most and HLA-C the fewest. Later analysis reportedly placed an Asian-associated ancestry cluster below the roughly 700-donor mean in N-insertions.

Trimming took off 4 bases at V and 3 bases at J, with 8 bases between the two ends. The CDR3 consists of 13 residues. The germline gives CDR1 SGHNT, CDR2 YENEEA. This TCR was recovered from a middle-aged man in good health and CMV-seropositive. The sequenced material came from PBMCs. The chain has TRBV11-3 and TRBJ2-3, with D maybe TRBD2 (6 bases). The CDR3, as DNA: TGTGCCAGCAGCTCGGGGGAAACAGATACGCAGTATTTT. The encoded protein is CASSSGETDTQYF.